This T cell receptor (beta chain) was sequenced for a study of human T cells and chemical hapten exposure. V lost 4 bases and J 0 bases, leaving 13 bases between the germline ends. The germline V gene has CDR1 MNHEY and CDR2 SMNVEV (reference sequence). This CDR3 is built from 16 residues. TCRdb re-called the RACE reads with MiXCR, one entry per CDR3 protein. The profile covers fewer than 80,000 distinct CDR3 sequences, with 11% appearing a single time and about 2.3% taken by the ten largest. Time point meaning: patch test 3, about 24 weeks after DPC sensitization. Treatment defined: therapeutic diphenylcyclopropenone sensitization with weekly scalp DPC. From whole blood left unfractionated, total RNA was extracted. This clonotype was seen at least ten times.

The TCR was taken from a woman under 40 with alopecia areata. Some clones in this sample may be carry-over from other donors' samples. The material sequenced was whole blood, taken in connection with sensitization to the hapten diphenylcyclopropenone (DPC). The J gene is TRBJ1-5, the V gene TRBV27, with a weak D call TRBD1 (5 bases). The CDR3 DNA follows: TGTGCCAGCAGTTCCATTGGAGGGGCTAGCAATCAGCCCCAGCATTTT. Its translation is CASSSIGGASNQPQHF.